This T cell receptor beta chain was captured in a study of persistence of HIV-infected CD4 T cells. Whole-study results and caveats: Degenerate expanded CDR3beta sequences were enriched among CMV- and Gag-responding cells.

This clone was seen a handful of times. Antigen specificity is unknown. CDR3 length: 15 residues. J was trimmed by 1 base and V by 4 bases; bases with no gene match: 5. Germline-derived CDR1 and CDR2 are SGHRS and YFSETQ. The stimulus was lysate of CMV-infected fibroblasts, roughly 9.2 ug/mL. Memory cells lacking CD40L and CD69 with high CD45RO were sorted. The immunoSEQ assay was version 4, run in survey mode. The repertoire was sequenced with immunoSEQ multiplex PCR; TCRdb's copy has only in-frame clones and lacks some. The profile covers more than 25,000 clones, with roughly three quarters appearing a single time and over 0.8% taken by the ten largest.

The clonotype originates from an adult woman with HIV who was CMV-seropositive. Sequenced here: CD4+ T cells sorted from PBMCs after 18-hour stimulation, sampled from a patient who received antiretroviral therapy. The rearrangement joins TRBV5-1 to TRBJ2-1, with 7 nucleotides matching TRBD1. CDR3 DNA: TGCGCCAGCAGCCCGACAGGGCTTTCCTACAATGAGCAGTTCTTC. Translated: CASSPTGLSYNEQFF.